A selection of T cell receptor beta chains follows, all from one sample in a study of beta chain features in type 1 diabetes. Generated by immunoSEQ multiplex PCR, the TCRdb table keeps only in-frame clones and is missing some. The sample lists 860,000 or so clones, about a sixth seen once, with 0.02% to 0.025% in the top ten. Sequencing input: naive CD4+ T cells from blood. All receptors derive from a woman aged 18-29 years in good health. Both conserved end residues are part of each CDR3. D genes are given only for firm matches. Clone size, where shown, is once, few, many, or a class for clones that have expanded.

V,size,D,J,CDR3,DNA
TRBV18,-,TRBD1,TRBJ2-1,CASSPGQGVYNEQFF,TGTGCCAGCTCACCTGGACAGGGGGTTTACAATGAGCAGTTCTTC
TRBV2,-,-,TRBJ2-5,CASSEASVRETQYF,TGTGCCAGCAGTGAGGCTAGCGTTAGGGAGACCCAGTACTTC
TRBV21-1,-,-,TRBJ2-5,CASSKAYPTRDREETQYF,TGTGCCAGCAGCAAAGCATACCCGACACGGGACAGGGAAGAGACCCAGTACTTC
TRBV7-4,few,-,TRBJ2-1,CASGGKCGERSYNEQFF,TGTGCCAGCGGGGGTAAATGTGGGGAACGCTCCTACAATGAGCAGTTCTTC
TRBV28,few,TRBD1,TRBJ1-5,CASSLSRWGQKNQPQHF,TGTGCCAGCAGTTTAAGTCGGTGGGGACAGAAGAATCAGCCCCAGCATTTT
TRBV12-5,-,-,TRBJ2-5,CASGPRTRGIGVGAQETQYF,TGTGCTAGTGGCCCTAGGACACGAGGAATTGGGGTAGGCGCTCAAGAGACCCAGTACTTC
TRBV5-1,few,-,TRBJ2-2,CASSLTPTANTGELFF,TGCGCCAGCAGCTTGACCCCGACGGCGAACACCGGGGAGCTGTTTTTT
TRBV5-1,-,TRBD1,TRBJ1-1,CASSPRTGRMNTEAFF,TGCGCCAGCAGCCCCAGGACAGGTAGAATGAACACTGAAGCTTTCTTT
TRBV6-1,few,-,TRBJ1-5,CASSEGQRELNQPQHF,TGTGCCAGCAGTGAAGGACAGCGGGAGTTGAATCAGCCCCAGCATTTT
TRBV10-3,-,-,TRBJ1-3,CAISGPGQERNTIYF,TGTGCCATCAGTGGTCCAGGGCAGGAGCGAAACACCATATATTTT
TRBV13,few,-,TRBJ2-5,CASSPPEFWSAETQYF,TGTGCCAGCAGCCCCCCCGAGTTCTGGTCGGCCGAGACCCAGTACTTC
TRBV18,few,-,TRBJ1-1,CASSPVLNTEAFF,TGTGCCAGCTCACCAGTACTGAACACTGAAGCTTTCTTT
TRBV7-2,few,TRBD2,TRBJ2-1,CASRRTGRASYNEQFF,TGTGCCAGCAGAAGAACTGGGAGGGCGTCTTACAATGAGCAGTTCTTC
TRBV7-2,-,-,TRBJ2-1,CASSLRRNYNEQFF,TGTGCCAGCAGTCTGCGGCGGAACTACAATGAGCAGTTCTTC
TRBV20-1,few,TRBD2,TRBJ2-5,CSGTSGETQYF,TGCAGTGGAACTAGCGGAGAGACCCAGTACTTC
TRBV7-9,many,-,TRBJ2-1,CAGRRGGTYNEQFF,TGTGCCGGCCGTAGGGGCGGTACCTACAATGAGCAGTTCTTC
TRBV28,few,-,TRBJ1-1,CASIAGGHTEAFF,TGTGCCAGCATAGCGGGAGGACACACTGAAGCTTTCTTT
TRBV19,few,TRBD2,TRBJ2-7,CASSRSSGASYEQYF,TGTGCCAGTAGTCGGTCTAGCGGGGCCTCCTACGAGCAGTACTTC
TRBV7-8,once,TRBD2,TRBJ2-1,CASSLSGGSYNEQFF,TGTGCCAGCAGCTTAAGCGGGGGCTCCTACAATGAGCAGTTCTTC
TRBV29-1,few,TRBD1,TRBJ2-7,CSVEGQGASEQYF,TGCAGCGTTGAAGGACAGGGGGCGAGTGAGCAGTACTTC
TRBV7-9,few,-,TRBJ2-3,CASSLRAGLRTDTQYF,TGTGCCAGCAGCTTAAGGGCGGGCCTCCGCACAGATACGCAGTATTTT
TRBV29-1,few,TRBD2,TRBJ2-1,CSVAGTSGTTDNEQFF,TGCAGCGTTGCCGGGACTAGCGGGACGACAGACAATGAGCAGTTCTTC
TRBV5-1,few,TRBD2,TRBJ2-1,CASSWTSGALINNEQFF,TGCGCCAGCAGCTGGACTAGCGGGGCGTTGATAAACAATGAGCAGTTCTTC
TRBV2,few,-,TRBJ2-7,CASSPRASYEQYF,TGTGCCAGCAGTCCACGGGCGTCCTACGAGCAGTACTTC
TRBV7-2,-,TRBD1,TRBJ1-5,CASSLVDRGRPQHF,TGTGCCAGCAGCTTAGTTGACAGGGGGCGGCCCCAGCATTTT
TRBV11-2,few,-,TRBJ2-1,CASSQAFGYNEQFF,TGTGCCAGCAGCCAGGCCTTCGGATACAATGAGCAGTTCTTC
TRBV7-9,-,-,TRBJ2-1,CASGINEQFF,TGTGCCAGCGGCATCAATGAGCAGTTCTTC
TRBV5-1,-,TRBD2,TRBJ2-1,CASAPRYAGVRSGNEQFF,TGCGCCAGCGCCCCGCGATATGCGGGAGTGAGATCGGGCAATGAGCAGTTCTTC